This T cell receptor beta chain was found in a study of Graves' ophthalmopathy and Graves' hyperthyroidism. Germline assignment: CDR1 SGDLS and CDR2 YYNGEE. This CDR3 contains 16 residues. V was shortened by 5 bases and J by 5 bases, with 19 bases between the two germline ends. RNA transcripts were the template, and TCR beta CDR3 regions were amplified from them. First-round RT-PCR employed HTBI primers, with a second-round multiplex PCR after it. TCRdb passed the multiplex PCR reads through MiXCR, listing each CDR3 protein once. In the table there are 260,000 or so distinct CDR3 sequences, less than 55% of which are singletons. Clinical symptoms, serum thyroxine, TRAb, thyroid ultrasound and orbital computed tomography formed the basis of diagnosis. Whole-study results and caveats: Detection in blood was also observed for most expanded thyroid clonotypes above 0.001 frequency.

On this clonotype: Its antigen remains unidentified.

Sequencing used peripheral blood. The chain recombines TRBV9 with TRBJ2-2; no firm D call. This receptor was obtained from an adult man with Graves' ophthalmopathy. The CDR3 nucleotides read TGTGCCAGCAGTGGTAGCCCCCTTACAGCTACCGGGGAGCTGTTTTTT. Translating it yields CASSGSPLTATGELFF.